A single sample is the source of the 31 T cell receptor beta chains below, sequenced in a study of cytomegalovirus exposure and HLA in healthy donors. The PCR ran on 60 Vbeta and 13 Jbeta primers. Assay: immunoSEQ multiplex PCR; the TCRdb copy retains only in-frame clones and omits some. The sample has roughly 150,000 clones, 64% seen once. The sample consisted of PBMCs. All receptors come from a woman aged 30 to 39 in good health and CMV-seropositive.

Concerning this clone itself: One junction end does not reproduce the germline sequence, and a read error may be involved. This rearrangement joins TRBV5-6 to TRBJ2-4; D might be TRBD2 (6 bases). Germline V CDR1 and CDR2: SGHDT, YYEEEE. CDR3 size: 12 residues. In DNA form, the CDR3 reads TGTGCCAGCAGCCCATGGGGAGGCGAGTGGTGTTTC. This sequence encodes CASSPWGGEWCF.

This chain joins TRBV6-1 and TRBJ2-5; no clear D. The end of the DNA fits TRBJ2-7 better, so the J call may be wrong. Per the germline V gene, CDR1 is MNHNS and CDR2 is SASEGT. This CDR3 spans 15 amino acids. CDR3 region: CASRVSTGSAYEQYF. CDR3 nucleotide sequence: TGTGCCAGCCGAGTTTCAACTGGTTCTGCCTACGAGCAGTACTTC.

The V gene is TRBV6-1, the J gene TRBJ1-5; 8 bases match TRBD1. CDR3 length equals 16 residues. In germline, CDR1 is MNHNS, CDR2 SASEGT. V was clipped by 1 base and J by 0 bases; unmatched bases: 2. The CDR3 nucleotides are TGTGCCAGCAGTGAAGGACAGGGGTATAGCAATCAGCCCCAGCATTTT. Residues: CASSEGQGYSNQPQHF.

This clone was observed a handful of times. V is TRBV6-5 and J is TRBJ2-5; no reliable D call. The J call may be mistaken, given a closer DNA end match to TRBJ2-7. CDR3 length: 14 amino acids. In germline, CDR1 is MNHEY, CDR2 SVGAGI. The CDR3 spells CASSYMYGTYEQYF. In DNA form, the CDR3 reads TGTGCCAGCAGTTACATGTACGGTACCTACGAGCAGTACTTC.

The CDR3 DNA reads TGTGCCAGCAGTTCCCCTCCGGACAGCCCCTATGGCTACACCTTC. Translating it yields CASSSPPDSPYGYTF. This chain connects TRBV6-5 to TRBJ1-2; D might be TRBD1 (6 bases). Trimming removed 4 bases at V and 4 bases at J, with 16 bases between. CDR1 is MNHEY and CDR2 is SVGAGI in the germline V gene. The CDR3 has 15 residues.

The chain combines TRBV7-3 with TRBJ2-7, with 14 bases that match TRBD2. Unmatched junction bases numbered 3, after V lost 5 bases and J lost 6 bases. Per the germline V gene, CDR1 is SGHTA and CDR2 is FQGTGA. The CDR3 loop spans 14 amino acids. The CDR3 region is CASSPGLAGGEQYF. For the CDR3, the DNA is TGTGCCAGCAGCCCCGGACTAGCGGGGGGCGAGCAGTACTTC. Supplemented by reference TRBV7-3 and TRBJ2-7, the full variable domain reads GAGVSQTPSNKVTEKGKYVELRCDPISGHTALYWYRQSLGQGPEFLIYFQGTGAADDSGLPNDRFFAVRPEGSVSTLKIQRTERGDSAVYLCASSPGLAGGEQYFGPGTRLTVT.

CDR3 coding DNA: TGTGCCATCAGTCCGGGACAGACTAATGAAAAACTGTTTTTT. This gives the protein CAISPGQTNEKLFF. The chain couples TRBV10-3 to TRBJ1-4; 7 bases map to TRBD1. In germline, CDR1 is ENHRY, CDR2 SYGVKD. The CDR3 spans 14 residues. With 5 bases clipped from V and 2 bases from J, the junction kept 2 bases outside the gene matches.

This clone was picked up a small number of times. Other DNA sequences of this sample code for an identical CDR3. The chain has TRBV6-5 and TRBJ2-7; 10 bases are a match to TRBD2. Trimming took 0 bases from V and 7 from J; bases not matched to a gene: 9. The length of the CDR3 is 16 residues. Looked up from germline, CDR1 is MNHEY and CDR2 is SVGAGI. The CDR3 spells CASSYSKLAGPGEQYF. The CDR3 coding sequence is TGTGCCAGCAGTTACTCGAAACTAGCGGGGCCCGGAGAGCAGTACTTC.

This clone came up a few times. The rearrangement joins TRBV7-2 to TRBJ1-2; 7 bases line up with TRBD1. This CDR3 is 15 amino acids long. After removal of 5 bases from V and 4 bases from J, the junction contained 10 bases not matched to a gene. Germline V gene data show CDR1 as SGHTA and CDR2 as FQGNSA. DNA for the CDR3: TGTGCCAGCAGCCCAGACAGGGCCCCTAGCTATGGCTACACCTTC. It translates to CASSPDRAPSYGYTF. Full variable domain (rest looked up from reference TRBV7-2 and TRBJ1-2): GAGVSQSPSNKVTEKGKDVELRCDPISGHTALYWYRQSLGQGLEFLIYFQGNSAPDKSGLPSDRFSAERTGGSVSTLTIQRTQQEDSAVYLCASSPDRAPSYGYTFGSGTRLTVV.

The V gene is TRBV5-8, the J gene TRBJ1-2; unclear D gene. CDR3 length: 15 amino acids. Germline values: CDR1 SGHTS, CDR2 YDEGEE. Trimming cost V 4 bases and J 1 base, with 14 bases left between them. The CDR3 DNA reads TGTGCCAGCAGCCTTCATTACTCTGTTAACTATGGCTACACCTTC. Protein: CASSLHYSVNYGYTF.

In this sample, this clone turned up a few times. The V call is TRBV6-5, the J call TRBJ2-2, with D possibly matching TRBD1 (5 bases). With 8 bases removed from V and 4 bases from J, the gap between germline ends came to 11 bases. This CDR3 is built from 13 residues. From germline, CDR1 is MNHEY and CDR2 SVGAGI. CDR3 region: CASRGHFTGELFF. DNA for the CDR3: TGTGCCAGCCGAGGACACTTCACCGGGGAGCTGTTTTTT.

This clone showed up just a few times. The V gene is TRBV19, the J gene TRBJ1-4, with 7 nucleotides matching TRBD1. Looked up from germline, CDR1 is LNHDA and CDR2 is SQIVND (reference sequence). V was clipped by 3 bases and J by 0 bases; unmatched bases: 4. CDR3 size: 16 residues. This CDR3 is CASSIDRAATNEKLFF. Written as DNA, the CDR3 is TGTGCCAGTAGTATCGACAGGGCTGCAACTAATGAAAAACTGTTTTTT.

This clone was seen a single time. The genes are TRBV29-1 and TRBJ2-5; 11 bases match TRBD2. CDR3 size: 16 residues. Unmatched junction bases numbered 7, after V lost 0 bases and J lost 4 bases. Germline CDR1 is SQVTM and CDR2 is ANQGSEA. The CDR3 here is CSVEDRLAGSRETQYF. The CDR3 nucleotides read TGCAGCGTTGAAGATAGACTAGCGGGGTCACGAGAGACCCAGTACTTC.

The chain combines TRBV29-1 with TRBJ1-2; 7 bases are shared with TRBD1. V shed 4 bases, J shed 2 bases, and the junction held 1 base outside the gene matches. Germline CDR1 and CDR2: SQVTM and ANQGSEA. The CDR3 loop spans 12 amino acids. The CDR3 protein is CSVGGGNYGYTF. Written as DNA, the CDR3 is TGCAGCGTTGGAGGGGGCAACTATGGCTACACCTTC.

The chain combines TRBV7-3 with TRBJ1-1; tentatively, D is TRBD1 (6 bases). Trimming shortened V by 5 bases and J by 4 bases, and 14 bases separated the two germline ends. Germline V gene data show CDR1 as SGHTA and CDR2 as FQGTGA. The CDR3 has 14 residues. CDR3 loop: CASSPGTPVTEAFF. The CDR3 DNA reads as TGTGCCAGCAGCCCCGGGACACCCGTCACTGAAGCTTTCTTT.

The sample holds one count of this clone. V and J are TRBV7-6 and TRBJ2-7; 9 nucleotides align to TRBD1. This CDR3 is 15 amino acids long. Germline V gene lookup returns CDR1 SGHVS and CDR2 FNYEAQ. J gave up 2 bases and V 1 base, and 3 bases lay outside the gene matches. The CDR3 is CASSLEGTGTYEQYF. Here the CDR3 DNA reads TGTGCCAGCAGCTTAGAGGGGACAGGGACCTACGAGCAGTACTTC.

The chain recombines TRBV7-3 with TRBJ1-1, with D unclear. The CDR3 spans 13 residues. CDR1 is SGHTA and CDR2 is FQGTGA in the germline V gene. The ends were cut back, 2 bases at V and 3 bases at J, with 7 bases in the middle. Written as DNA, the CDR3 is TGTGCCAGCAGCTTAGACACCCACACTGAAGCTTTCTTT. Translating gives CASSLDTHTEAFF.

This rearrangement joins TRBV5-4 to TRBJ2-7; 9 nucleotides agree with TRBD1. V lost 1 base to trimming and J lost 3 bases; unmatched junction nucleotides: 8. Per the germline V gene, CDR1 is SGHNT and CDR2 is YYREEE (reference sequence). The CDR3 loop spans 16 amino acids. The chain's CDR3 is CASSLSGTGWDYEQYF. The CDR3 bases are TGTGCCAGCAGCTTGAGTGGGACAGGGTGGGACTACGAGCAGTACTTC.

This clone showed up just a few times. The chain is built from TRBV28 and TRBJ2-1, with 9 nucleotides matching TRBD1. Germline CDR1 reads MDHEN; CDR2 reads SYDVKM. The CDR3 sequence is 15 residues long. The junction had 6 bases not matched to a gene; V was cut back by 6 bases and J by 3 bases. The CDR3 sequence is CASRPGTGSYNEQFF. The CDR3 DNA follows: TGTGCCAGCAGACCCGGGACAGGGAGCTACAATGAGCAGTTCTTC.

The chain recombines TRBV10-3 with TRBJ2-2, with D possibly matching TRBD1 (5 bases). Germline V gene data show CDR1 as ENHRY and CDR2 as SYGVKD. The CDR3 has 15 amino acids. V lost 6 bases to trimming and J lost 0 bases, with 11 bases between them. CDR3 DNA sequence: TGTGCCATCAGGACAGCCGACTCGAACACCGGGGAGCTGTTTTTT. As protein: CAIRTADSNTGELFF.

The chain's CDR3 is CASSILASPLHF. In DNA, the CDR3 is TGTGCCAGCAGTATATTAGCCTCACCCCTCCACTTT. V usage is TRBV6-6 and J usage is TRBJ1-6; D unclear. V dropped 5 bases and J dropped 10 bases, with 9 bases sitting between them. The CDR3 sequence is 12 residues long. Germline CDR1 MNHNY, CDR2 SVGAGI (reference sequence).

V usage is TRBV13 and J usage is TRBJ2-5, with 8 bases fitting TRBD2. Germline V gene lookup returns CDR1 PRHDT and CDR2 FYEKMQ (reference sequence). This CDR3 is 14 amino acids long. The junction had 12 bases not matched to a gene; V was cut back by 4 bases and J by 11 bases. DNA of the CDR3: TGTGCCAGCAGCTCACTAGCGGAAATTCGAGAGCAGTACTTC. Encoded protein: CASSSLAEIREQYF.

This CDR3 is CASSVRDRGVYEQYF. CDR3 nucleotide sequence: TGTGCCAGCAGTGTCCGGGACAGGGGAGTCTACGAGCAGTACTTC. V gene TRBV6-1 combines with J gene TRBJ2-7; the match to TRBD1 covers 10 bases. CDR1 and CDR2 (germline): MNHNS, SASEGT. CDR3 length: 15 amino acids. After removal of 4 bases from V and 3 bases from J, the junction contained 6 bases not matched to a gene.

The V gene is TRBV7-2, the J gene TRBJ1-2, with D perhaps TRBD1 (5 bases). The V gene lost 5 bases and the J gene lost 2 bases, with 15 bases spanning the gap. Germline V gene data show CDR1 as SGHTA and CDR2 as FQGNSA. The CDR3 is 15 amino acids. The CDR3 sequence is CASSHTETGNYGYTF. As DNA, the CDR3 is TGTGCCAGCAGCCATACTGAAACAGGCAACTATGGCTACACCTTC.

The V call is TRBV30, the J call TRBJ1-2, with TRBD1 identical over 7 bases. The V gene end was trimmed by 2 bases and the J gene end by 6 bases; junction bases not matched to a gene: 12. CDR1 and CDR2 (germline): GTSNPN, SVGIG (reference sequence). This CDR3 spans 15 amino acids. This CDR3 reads CAWSLEGAWVDGYTF. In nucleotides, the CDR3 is TGTGCCTGGAGTCTAGAGGGGGCCTGGGTGGATGGCTACACCTTC.

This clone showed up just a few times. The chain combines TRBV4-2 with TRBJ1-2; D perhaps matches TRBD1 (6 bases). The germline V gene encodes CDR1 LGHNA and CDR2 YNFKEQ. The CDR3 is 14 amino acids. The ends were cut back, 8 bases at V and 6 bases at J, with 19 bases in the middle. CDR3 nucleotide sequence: TGTGCCAGCGACCCTTGGGGGGCGGGAGATGGCTACACCTTC. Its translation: CASDPWGAGDGYTF.

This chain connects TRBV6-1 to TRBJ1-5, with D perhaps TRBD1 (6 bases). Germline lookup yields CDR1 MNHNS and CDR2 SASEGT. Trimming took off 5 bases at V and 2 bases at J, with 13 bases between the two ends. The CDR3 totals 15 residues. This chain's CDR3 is CASSIAGVRNQPQHF. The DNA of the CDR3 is TGTGCCAGCAGTATCGCAGGGGTTCGCAATCAGCCCCAGCATTTT.

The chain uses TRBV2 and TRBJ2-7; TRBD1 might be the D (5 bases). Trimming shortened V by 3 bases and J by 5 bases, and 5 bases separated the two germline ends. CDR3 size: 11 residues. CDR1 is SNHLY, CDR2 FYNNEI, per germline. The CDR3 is CASSDRDEQYF. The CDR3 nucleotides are TGTGCCAGCAGTGACAGGGACGAGCAGTACTTC.

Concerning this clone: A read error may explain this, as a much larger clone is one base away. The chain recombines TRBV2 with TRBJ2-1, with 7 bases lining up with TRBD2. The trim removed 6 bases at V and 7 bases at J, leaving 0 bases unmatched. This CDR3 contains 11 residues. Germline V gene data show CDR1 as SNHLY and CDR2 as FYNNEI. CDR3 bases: TGTGCCAGCAGGGGAGGGAATGAGCAGTTCTTC. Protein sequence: CASRGGNEQFF.

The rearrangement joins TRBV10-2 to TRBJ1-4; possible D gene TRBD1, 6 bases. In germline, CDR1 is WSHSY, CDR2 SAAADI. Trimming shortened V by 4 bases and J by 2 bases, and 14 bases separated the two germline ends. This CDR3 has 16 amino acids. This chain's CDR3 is CASSAGWGRTNEKLFF. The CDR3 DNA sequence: TGCGCCAGCAGTGCGGGGTGGGGGCGGACTAATGAAAAACTGTTTTTT.

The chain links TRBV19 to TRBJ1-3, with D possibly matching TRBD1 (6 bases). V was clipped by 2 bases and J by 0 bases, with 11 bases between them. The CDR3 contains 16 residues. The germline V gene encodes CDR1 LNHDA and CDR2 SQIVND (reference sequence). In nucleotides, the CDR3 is TGTGCCAGTAGTATAATTGGACAGATCTCTGGAAACACCATATATTTT. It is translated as CASSIIGQISGNTIYF.